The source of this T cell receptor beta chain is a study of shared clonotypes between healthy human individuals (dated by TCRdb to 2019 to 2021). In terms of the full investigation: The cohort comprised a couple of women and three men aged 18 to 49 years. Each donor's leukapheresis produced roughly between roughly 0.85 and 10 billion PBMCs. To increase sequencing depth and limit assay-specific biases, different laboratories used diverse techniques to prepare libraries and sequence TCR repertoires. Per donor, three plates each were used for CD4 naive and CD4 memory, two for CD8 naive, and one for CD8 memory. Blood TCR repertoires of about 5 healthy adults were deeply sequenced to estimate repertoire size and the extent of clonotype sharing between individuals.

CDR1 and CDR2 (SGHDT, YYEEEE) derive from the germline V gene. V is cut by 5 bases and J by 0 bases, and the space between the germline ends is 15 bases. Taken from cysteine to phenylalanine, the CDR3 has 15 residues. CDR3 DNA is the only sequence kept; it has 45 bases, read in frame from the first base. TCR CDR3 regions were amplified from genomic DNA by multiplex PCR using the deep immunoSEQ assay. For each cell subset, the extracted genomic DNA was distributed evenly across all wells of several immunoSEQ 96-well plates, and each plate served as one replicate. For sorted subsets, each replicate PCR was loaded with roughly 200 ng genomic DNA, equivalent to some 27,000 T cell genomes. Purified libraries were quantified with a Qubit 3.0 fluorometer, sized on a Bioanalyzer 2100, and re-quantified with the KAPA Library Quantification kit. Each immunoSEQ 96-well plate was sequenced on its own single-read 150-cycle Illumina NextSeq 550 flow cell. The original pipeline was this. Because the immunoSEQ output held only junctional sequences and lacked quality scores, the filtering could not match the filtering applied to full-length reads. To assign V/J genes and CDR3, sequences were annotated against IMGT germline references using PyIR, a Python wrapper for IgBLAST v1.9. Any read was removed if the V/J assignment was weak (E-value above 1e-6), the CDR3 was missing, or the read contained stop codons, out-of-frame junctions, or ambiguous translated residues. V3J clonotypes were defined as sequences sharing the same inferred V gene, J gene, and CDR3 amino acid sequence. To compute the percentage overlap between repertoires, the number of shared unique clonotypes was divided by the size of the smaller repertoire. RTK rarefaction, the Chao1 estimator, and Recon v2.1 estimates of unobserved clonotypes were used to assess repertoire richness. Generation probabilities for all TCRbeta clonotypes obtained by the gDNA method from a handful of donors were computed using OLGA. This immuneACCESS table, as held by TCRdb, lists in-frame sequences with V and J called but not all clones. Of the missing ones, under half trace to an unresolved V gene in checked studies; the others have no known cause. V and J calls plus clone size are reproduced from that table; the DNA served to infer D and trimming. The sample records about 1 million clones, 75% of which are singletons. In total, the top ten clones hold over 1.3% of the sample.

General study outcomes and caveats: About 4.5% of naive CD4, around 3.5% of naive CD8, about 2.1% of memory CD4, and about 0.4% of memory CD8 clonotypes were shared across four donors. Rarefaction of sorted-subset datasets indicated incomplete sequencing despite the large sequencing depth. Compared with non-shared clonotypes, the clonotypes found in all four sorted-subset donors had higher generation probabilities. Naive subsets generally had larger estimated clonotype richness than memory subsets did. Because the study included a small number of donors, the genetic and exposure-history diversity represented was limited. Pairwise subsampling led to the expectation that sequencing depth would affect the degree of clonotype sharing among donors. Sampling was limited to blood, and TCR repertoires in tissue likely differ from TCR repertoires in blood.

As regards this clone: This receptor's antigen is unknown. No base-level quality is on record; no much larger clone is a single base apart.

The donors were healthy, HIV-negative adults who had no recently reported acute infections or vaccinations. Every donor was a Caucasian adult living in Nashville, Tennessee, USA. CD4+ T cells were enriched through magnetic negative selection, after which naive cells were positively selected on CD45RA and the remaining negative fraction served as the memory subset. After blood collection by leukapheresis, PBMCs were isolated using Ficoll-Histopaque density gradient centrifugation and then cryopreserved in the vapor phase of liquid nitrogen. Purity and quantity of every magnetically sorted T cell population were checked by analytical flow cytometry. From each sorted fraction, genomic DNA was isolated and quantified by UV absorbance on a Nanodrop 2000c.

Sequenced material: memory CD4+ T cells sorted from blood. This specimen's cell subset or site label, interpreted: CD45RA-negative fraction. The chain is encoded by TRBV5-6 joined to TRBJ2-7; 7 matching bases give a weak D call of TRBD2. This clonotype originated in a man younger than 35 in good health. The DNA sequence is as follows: TGTGCCAGCAGGTTGTCGGGGGGCAGCTCCTACGAGCAGTACTTC. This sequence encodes CASRLSGGSSYEQYF. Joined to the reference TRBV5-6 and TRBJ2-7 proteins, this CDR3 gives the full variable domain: DAGVTQSPTHLIKTRGQQVTLRCSPKSGHDTVSWYQQALGQGPQFIFQYYEEEERQRGNFPDRFSGHQFPNYSSELNVNALLLGDSALYLCASRLSGGSSYEQYFGPGTRLTVT.